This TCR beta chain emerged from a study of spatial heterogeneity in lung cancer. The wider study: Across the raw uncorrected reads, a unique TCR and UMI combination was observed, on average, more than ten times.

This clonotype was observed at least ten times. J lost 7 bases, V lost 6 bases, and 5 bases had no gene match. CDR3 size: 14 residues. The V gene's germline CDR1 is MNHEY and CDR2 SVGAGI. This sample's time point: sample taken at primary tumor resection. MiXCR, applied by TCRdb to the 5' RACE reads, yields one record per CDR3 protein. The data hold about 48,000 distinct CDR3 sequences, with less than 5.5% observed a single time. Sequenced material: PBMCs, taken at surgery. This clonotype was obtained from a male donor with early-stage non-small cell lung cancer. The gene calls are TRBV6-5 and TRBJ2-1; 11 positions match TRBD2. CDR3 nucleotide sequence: TGTGCCAGCAGACTAGCGGGAGCCTCAAATGAGCAGTTCTTC. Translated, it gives CASRLAGASNEQFF.